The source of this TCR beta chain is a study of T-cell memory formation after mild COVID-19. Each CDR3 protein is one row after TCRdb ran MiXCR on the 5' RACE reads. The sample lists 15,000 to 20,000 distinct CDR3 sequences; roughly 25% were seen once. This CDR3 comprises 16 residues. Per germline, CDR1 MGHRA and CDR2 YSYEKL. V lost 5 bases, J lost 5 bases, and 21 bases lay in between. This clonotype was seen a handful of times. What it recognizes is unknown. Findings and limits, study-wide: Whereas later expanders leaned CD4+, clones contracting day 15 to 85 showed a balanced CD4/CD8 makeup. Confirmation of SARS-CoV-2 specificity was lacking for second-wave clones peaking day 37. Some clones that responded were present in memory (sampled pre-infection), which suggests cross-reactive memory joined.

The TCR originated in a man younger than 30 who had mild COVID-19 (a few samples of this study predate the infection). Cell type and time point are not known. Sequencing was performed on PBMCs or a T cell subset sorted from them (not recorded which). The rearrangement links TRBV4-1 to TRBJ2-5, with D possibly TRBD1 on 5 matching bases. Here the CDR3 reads CASSSLVGKGLETQYF. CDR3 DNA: TGCGCCAGCAGCTCCTTGGTCGGTAAGGGGTTGGAGACCCAGTACTTC.